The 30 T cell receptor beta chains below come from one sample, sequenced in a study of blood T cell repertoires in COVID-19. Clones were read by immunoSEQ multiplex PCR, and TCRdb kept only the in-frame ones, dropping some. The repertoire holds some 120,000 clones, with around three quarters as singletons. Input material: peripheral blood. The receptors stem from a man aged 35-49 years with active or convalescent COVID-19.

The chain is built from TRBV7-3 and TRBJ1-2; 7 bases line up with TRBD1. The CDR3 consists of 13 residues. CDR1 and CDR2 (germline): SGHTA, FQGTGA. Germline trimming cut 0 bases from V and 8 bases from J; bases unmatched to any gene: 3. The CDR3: CASSLTTGLGYTF. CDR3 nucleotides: TGTGCCAGCAGCTTAACGACAGGGTTAGGCTACACCTTC.

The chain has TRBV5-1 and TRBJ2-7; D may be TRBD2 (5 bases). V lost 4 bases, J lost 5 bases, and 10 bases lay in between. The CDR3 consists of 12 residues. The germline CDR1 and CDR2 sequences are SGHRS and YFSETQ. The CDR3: CASSRGLNEQYF. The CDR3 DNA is TGCGCCAGCAGCCGCGGGCTAAACGAGCAGTACTTC.

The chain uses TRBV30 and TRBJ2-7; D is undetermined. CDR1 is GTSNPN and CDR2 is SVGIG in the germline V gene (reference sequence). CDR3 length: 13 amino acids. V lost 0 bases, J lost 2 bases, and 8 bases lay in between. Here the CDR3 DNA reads TGTGCCTGGAGTGTGGGCAGAGCCTACGAGCAGTACTTC. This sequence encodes CAWSVGRAYEQYF. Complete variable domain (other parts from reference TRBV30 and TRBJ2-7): SQTIHQWPATLVQPVGSPLSLECTVEGTSNPNLYWYRQAAGRGLQLLFYSVGIGQISSEVPQNLSASRPQDRQFILSSKKLLLSDSGFYLCAWSVGRAYEQYFGPGTRLTVT.

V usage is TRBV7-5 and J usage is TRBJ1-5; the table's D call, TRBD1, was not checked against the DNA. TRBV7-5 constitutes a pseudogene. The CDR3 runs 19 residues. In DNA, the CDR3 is TGTGTCAGAAGCTTAGCCCCCTTCGACAGCTTCGTATATACCCAGCCCCAGCATTTT. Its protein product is CVRSLAPFDSFVYTQPQHF.

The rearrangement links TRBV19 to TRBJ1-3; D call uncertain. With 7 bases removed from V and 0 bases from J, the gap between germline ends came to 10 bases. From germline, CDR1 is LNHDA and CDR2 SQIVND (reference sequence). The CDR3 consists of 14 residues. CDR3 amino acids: CASIPGSSGNTIYF. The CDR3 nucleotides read TGTGCCAGTATACCCGGTTCCTCTGGAAACACCATATATTTT.

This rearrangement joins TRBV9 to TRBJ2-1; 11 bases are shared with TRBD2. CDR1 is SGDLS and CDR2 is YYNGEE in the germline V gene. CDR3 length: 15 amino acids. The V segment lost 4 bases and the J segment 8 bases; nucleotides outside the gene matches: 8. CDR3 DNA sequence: TGTGCCAGCAGCCCGGGACTAGCGGAGGGCGATGAGCAGTTCTTC. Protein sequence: CASSPGLAEGDEQFF.

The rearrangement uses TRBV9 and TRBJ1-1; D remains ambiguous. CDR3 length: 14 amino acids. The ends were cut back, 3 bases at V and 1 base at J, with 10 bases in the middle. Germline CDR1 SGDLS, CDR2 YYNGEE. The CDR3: CASSGSGGNTEAFF. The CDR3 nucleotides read TGTGCCAGCAGCGGCTCGGGAGGGAACACTGAAGCTTTCTTT. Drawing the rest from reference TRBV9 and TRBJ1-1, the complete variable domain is DSGVTQTPKHLITATGQRVTLRCSPRSGDLSVYWYQQSLDQGLQFLIQYYNGEERAKGNILERFSAQQFPDLHSELNLSSLELGDSALYFCASSGSGGNTEAFFGQGTRLTVV.

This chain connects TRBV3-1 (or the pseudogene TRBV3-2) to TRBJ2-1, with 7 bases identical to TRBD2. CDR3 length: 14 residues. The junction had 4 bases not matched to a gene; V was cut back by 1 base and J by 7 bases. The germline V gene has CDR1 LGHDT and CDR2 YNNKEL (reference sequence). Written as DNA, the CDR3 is TGTGCCAGCAGCCAAGGGCAGCGGGAAAATGAGCAGTTCTTC. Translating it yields CASSQGQRENEQFF.

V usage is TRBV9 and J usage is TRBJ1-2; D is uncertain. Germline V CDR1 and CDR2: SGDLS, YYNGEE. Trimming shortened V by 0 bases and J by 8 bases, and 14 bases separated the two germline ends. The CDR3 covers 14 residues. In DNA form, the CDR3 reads TGTGCCAGCAGCGTAGATCTCACGGAGAGGGGCTACACCTTC. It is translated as CASSVDLTERGYTF. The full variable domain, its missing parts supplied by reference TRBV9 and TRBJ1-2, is DSGVTQTPKHLITATGQRVTLRCSPRSGDLSVYWYQQSLDQGLQFLIQYYNGEERAKGNILERFSAQQFPDLHSELNLSSLELGDSALYFCASSVDLTERGYTFGSGTRLTVV.

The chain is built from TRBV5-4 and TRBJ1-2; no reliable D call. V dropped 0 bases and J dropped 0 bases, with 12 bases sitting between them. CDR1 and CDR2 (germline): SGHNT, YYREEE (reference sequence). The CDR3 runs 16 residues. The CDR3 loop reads CASSLGGLRANYGYTF. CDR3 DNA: TGTGCCAGCAGCTTGGGAGGCTTACGAGCTAACTATGGCTACACCTTC.

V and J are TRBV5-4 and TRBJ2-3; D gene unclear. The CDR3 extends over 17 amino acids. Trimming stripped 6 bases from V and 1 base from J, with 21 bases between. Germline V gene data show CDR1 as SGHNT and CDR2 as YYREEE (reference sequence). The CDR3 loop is CASTRIPSSDRTDTQYF. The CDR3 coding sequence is TGTGCCAGCACCAGGATCCCCTCCTCTGATCGCACAGATACGCAGTATTTT.

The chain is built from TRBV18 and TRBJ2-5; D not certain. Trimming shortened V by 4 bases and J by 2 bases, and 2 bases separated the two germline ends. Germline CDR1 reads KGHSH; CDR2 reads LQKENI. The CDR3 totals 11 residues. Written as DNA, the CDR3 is TGTGCCAGCTCACTACAAGAGACCCAGTACTTC. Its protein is CASSLQETQYF.

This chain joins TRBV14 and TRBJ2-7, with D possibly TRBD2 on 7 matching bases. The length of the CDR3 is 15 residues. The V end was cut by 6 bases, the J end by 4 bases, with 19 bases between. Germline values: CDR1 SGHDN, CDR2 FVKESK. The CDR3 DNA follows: TGTGCCAGCAGACGAGGCGGAGGGGGGGGTTACGAGCAGTACTTC. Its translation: CASRRGGGGGYEQYF.

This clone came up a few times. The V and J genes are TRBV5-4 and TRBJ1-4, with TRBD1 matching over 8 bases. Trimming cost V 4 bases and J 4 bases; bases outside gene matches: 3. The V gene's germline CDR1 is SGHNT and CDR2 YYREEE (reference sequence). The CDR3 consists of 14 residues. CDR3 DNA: TGTGCCAGCAGCAGGACAGGGTTTAATGAAAAACTGTTTTTT. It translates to CASSRTGFNEKLFF.

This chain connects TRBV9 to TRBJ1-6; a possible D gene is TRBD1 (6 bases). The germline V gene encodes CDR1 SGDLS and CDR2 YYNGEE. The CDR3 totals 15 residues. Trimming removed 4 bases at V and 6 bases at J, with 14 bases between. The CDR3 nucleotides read TGTGCCAGCAGCTCAGAGGGGGTTGGTAATTCACCCCTCCACTTT. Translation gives CASSSEGVGNSPLHF.

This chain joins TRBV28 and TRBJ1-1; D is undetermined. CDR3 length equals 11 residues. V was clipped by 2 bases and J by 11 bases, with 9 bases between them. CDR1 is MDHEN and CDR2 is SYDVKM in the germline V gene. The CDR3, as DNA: TGTGCCAGCAGTTTAAGAGGGAATGCTTTCTTT. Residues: CASSLRGNAFF.

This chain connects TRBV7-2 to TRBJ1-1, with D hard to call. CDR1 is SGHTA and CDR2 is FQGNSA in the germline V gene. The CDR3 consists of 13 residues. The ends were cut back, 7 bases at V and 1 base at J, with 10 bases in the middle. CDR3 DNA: TGTGCCAGCAACCTCTCGGGGAACACTGAAGCTTTCTTT. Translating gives CASNLSGNTEAFF.

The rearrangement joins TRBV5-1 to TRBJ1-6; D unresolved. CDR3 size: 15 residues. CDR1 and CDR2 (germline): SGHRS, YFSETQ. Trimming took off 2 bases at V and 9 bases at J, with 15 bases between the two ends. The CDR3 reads CASSFTGMTGSPLHF. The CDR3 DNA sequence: TGCGCCAGCAGCTTCACCGGGATGACGGGTTCACCCCTCCACTTT.

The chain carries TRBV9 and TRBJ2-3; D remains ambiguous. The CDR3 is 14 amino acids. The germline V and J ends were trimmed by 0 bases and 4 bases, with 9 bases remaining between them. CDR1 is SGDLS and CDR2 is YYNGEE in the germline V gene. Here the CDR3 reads CASSVEVGPDTQYF. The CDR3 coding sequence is TGTGCCAGCAGCGTAGAAGTGGGCCCAGATACGCAGTATTTT.

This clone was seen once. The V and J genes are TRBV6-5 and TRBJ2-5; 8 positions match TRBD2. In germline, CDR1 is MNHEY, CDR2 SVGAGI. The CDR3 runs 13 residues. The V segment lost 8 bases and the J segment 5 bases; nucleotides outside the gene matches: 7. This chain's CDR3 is CASYPRGGETQYF. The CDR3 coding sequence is TGTGCCAGCTACCCCCGGGGGGGGGAGACCCAGTACTTC.

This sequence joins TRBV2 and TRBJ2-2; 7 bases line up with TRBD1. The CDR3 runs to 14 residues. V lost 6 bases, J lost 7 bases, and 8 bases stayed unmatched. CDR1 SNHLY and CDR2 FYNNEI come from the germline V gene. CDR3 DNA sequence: TGTGCCAGCAGCCCGCGACAGGGCTACGGGGAGCTGTTTTTT. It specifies CASSPRQGYGELFF.

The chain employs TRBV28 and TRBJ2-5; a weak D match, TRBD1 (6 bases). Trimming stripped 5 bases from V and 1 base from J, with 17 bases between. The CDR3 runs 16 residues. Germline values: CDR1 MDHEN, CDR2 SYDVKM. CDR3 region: CASSLLLGQSQETQYF. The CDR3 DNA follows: TGTGCCAGCAGTCTCTTATTAGGACAGTCCCAAGAGACCCAGTACTTC.

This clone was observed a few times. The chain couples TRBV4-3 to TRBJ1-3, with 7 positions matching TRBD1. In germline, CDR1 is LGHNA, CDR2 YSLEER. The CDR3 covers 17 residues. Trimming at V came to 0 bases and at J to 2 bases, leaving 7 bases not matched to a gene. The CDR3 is CASSQDLLDRAGNTIYF. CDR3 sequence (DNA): TGCGCCAGCAGCCAAGATCTCCTCGACAGGGCTGGAAACACCATATATTTT.

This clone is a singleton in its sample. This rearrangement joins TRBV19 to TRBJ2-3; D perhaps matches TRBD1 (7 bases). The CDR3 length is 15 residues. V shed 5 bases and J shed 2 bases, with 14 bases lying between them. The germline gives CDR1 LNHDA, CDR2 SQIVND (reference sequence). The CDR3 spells CASSPAGGYTDTQYF. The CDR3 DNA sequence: TGTGCCAGTAGTCCAGCAGGGGGGTACACAGATACGCAGTATTTT. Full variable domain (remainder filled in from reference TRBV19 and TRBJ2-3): DGGITQSPKYLFRKEGQNVTLSCEQNLNHDAMYWYRQDPGQGLRLIYYSQIVNDFQKGDIAEGYSVSREKKESFPLTVTSAQKNPTAFYLCASSPAGGYTDTQYFGPGTRLTVL.

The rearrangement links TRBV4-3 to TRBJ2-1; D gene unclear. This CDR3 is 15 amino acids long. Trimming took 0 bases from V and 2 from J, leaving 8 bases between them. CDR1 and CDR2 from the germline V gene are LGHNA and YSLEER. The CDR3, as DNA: TGCGCCAGCAGCCAAGACAGTATTGCCTACAATGAGCAGTTCTTC. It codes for CASSQDSIAYNEQFF.

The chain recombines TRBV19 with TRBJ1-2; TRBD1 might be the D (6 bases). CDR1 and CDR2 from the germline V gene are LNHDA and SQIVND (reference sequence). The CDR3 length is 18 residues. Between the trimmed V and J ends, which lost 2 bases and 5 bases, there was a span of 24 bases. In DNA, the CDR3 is TGTGCCAGTAGTATAATTATCCGGGCAGGGGTAGGGGAATATGGCTACACCTTC. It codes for CASSIIIRAGVGEYGYTF. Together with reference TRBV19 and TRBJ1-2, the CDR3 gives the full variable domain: DGGITQSPKYLFRKEGQNVTLSCEQNLNHDAMYWYRQDPGQGLRLIYYSQIVNDFQKGDIAEGYSVSREKKESFPLTVTSAQKNPTAFYLCASSIIIRAGVGEYGYTFGSGTRLTVV.

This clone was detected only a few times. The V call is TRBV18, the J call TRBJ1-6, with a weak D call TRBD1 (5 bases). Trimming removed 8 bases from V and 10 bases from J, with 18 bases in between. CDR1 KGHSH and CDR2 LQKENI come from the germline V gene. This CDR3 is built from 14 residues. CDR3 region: CASTGDSVGSPLHF. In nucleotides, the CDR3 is TGTGCCAGCACCGGGGACTCGGTTGGGTCACCCCTCCACTTT.

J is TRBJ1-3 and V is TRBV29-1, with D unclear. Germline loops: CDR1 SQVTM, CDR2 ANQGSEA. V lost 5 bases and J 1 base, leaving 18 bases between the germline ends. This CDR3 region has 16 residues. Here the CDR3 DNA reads TGCAGCGTTTCAGCCCTGGCGGAAAATTCTGGAAACACCATATATTTT. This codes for CSVSALAENSGNTIYF.

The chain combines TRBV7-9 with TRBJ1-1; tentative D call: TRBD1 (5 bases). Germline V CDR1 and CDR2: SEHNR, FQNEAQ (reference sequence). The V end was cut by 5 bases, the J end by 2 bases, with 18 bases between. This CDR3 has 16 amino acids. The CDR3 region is CASSTTDRGRNTEAFF. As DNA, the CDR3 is TGTGCCAGCAGCACTACTGACCGGGGGAGAAACACTGAAGCTTTCTTT.

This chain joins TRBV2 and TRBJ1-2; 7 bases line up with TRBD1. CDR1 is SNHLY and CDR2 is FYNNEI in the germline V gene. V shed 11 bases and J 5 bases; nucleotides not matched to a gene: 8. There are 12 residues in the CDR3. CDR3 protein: CASTLTGYGYTF. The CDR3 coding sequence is TGTGCCTCAACTTTGACAGGGTATGGCTACACCTTC.